The rows below give T cell receptor beta chains drawn from one sample of a study of human T cells and chemical hapten exposure. A single record per CDR3 protein comes from TCRdb applying MiXCR to the RACE reads. The profile shows about 120,000 distinct CDR3 sequences, roughly 13% of them singletons. The sample was whole blood, taken in connection with sensitization to the hapten diphenylcyclopropenone (DPC). These receptors all stem from a woman under 30 with alopecia areata. Some clones in this sample may be carry-over from other donors' samples. Each CDR3 is given with its conserved first and last residue. D genes are given only for firm matches. Clone sizes are given selectively: once, few, many, or a class where the clone is expanded.

V gene: TRBV7-8; D gene: .; J gene: TRBJ1-1; clone size: many; CDR3 DNA: TGTGCCAGCAGCTTAGAGAGACATTCCTTCACTGAAGCTTTCTTT; CDR3 protein: CASSLERHSFTEAFF
V gene: TRBV7-6; D gene: .; J gene: TRBJ2-7; clone size: few; CDR3 DNA: TGTGCCAGCAGCATAGGTCCCGAATACGAGCAGTACTTC; CDR3 protein: CASSIGPEYEQYF
V gene: TRBV6-5; D gene: TRBD2; J gene: TRBJ2-7; clone size: .; CDR3 DNA: TGTGCCAGCAGTCTTGGGACTAGCGGGGGGGTCGAGCAGTACTTC; CDR3 protein: CASSLGTSGGVEQYF
V gene: TRBV5-1; D gene: TRBD2; J gene: TRBJ2-1; clone size: many; CDR3 DNA: TGCGCCAGCAGCTTGCGCACTAGCGGGGCTTACAATGAGCAGTTCTTC; CDR3 protein: CASSLRTSGAYNEQFF
V gene: TRBV12-3/TRBV12-4; D gene: TRBD2; J gene: TRBJ2-3; clone size: few; CDR3 DNA: TGTGCCAGCAGGGTAGCGGGGGGGCAGGATACGCAGTATTTT; CDR3 protein: CASRVAGGQDTQYF
V gene: TRBV18; D gene: TRBD1; J gene: TRBJ1-2; clone size: many; CDR3 DNA: TGTGCCAGCTCACCGCGGACAGGCGACTATGGCTACACCTTC; CDR3 protein: CASSPRTGDYGYTF
V gene: TRBV6-2/TRBV6-3; D gene: .; J gene: TRBJ2-5; clone size: .; CDR3 DNA: TGTGCCAGCAGTTACGGGGAGGCGACCCAGTACTTC; CDR3 protein: CASSYGEATQYF
V gene: TRBV20-1; D gene: .; J gene: TRBJ1-5; clone size: .; CDR3 DNA: TGCAGTGCCGGACGGAACAATCAGCCCCAGCATTTT; CDR3 protein: CSAGRNNQPQHF
V gene: TRBV6-5; D gene: .; J gene: TRBJ2-7; clone size: few; CDR3 DNA: TGTGCCAGCAGTAATGGGATTTCCTACGAGCAGTACTTC; CDR3 protein: CASSNGISYEQYF
V gene: TRBV19; D gene: TRBD1; J gene: TRBJ1-1; clone size: .; CDR3 DNA: TGTGCCAGTAGTGCGCTCCCGGGACAGAAAAACACTGAAGCTTTCTTT; CDR3 protein: CASSALPGQKNTEAFF
V gene: TRBV10-1; D gene: .; J gene: TRBJ2-3; clone size: few; CDR3 DNA: TGCGCCAGCAGTGAGGTGGCTACAGATACGCAGTATTTT; CDR3 protein: CASSEVATDTQYF
V gene: TRBV7-2; D gene: .; J gene: TRBJ2-7; clone size: many; CDR3 DNA: TGTGCCAGCAGCTTACAGAAGTACGAGCAGTACTTC; CDR3 protein: CASSLQKYEQYF
V gene: TRBV2; D gene: TRBD1; J gene: TRBJ1-1; clone size: .; CDR3 DNA: TGTGCCAGCAGTAATTCCTGGACAGGGGGGGATAGTGGAGCTTTCTTT; CDR3 protein: CASSNSWTGGDSGAFF
V gene: TRBV5-4; D gene: .; J gene: TRBJ1-1; clone size: many; CDR3 DNA: TGTGCCAGCAGCTTAATGCGGGGCATGAACACTGAAGCTTTCTTT; CDR3 protein: CASSLMRGMNTEAFF
V gene: TRBV6-5; D gene: .; J gene: TRBJ2-3; clone size: .; CDR3 DNA: TGTGCCAGCAGTTATTCGGGCCGAAAGGATACGCAGTATTTT; CDR3 protein: CASSYSGRKDTQYF
V gene: TRBV4-3; D gene: .; J gene: TRBJ1-1; clone size: few; CDR3 DNA: TGCGCCAGCAGCCAAGACCCACCCACAGGAATATACACTGAAGCTTTCTTT; CDR3 protein: CASSQDPPTGIYTEAFF
V gene: TRBV9; D gene: .; J gene: TRBJ2-7; clone size: .; CDR3 DNA: TGTGCCAGCAGCGCGGAACAGGGCTACGAGCAGTACTTC; CDR3 protein: CASSAEQGYEQYF
V gene: TRBV7-9; D gene: .; J gene: TRBJ2-2; clone size: .; CDR3 DNA: TGTGCCAGCAGTTCGGATCGGACGGGACCCGGGGAGCTGTTTTTT; CDR3 protein: CASSSDRTGPGELFF
V gene: TRBV4-2; D gene: .; J gene: TRBJ2-2; clone size: .; CDR3 DNA: TGTGCCAGCAGCGACTTAATCGGAAAGCTGTTTTTT; CDR3 protein: CASSDLIGKLFF
V gene: TRBV28; D gene: .; J gene: TRBJ1-6; clone size: many; CDR3 DNA: TGTGCCAGCGGCCGGGGGGATGTCCCTAATTCACCCCTCCACTTT; CDR3 protein: CASGRGDVPNSPLHF